Below are 28 T cell receptor beta chains sequenced from a single sample in a study of identical twins. From the 5' RACE reads, TCRdb called clonotypes with MiXCR, one entry per CDR3 protein. The sample has roughly 480,000 distinct CDR3 sequences, 24% seen once. This same sample was also part of a study on T cells expressing NK-cell markers.

Sample: CD4+ T cells sorted from blood. Receptor source: a woman between 18 and 29 years old in good health.

This chain uses TRBV28 with TRBJ2-5, with TRBD1 identical over 7 bases. There are 14 residues in the CDR3. With 7 bases clipped from V and 2 bases from J, the junction kept 7 bases outside the gene matches. The V gene's germline CDR1 is MDHEN and CDR2 SYDVKM. CDR3 sequence: CASIDRAGQETQYF. The CDR3 coding sequence is TGTGCCAGCATAGACAGGGCTGGACAAGAGACCCAGTACTTC.

The genes are TRBV12-3 or TRBV12-4 and TRBJ2-2; 7 positions agree with TRBD1. V trimming: 3 bases; J trimming: 7 bases; junction bases outside the gene matches: 8. This CDR3 is 15 amino acids long. The CDR3 region is CASSFRTGARGELFF. In nucleotides, the CDR3 is TGTGCCAGCAGTTTCCGGACAGGCGCCCGCGGGGAGCTGTTTTTT.

This chain joins TRBV18 and TRBJ2-7; D perhaps matches TRBD1 (6 bases). The CDR3 runs 16 residues. V lost 3 bases to trimming and J lost 8 bases, with 23 bases between them. Germline CDR1 is KGHSH and CDR2 is LQKENI. The CDR3 loop is CASSPVTHPPQGQQYF. The CDR3 DNA sequence: TGTGCCAGCTCACCGGTAACCCACCCACCACAGGGACAGCAGTACTTC.

This clonotype has only a few counts. The CDR3 sequence is CSARAHRGVVQPQHF. The CDR3 DNA reads as TGCAGTGCTAGAGCCCACAGGGGAGTAGTACAGCCCCAGCATTTT. V and J are TRBV20-1 and TRBJ1-5; 7 positions match TRBD1. The trim removed 1 base at V and 7 bases at J, leaving 10 bases unmatched. CDR1 DFQATT and CDR2 SNEGSKA come from the germline V gene (reference sequence). This CDR3 spans 15 amino acids.

The chain combines TRBV5-1 with TRBJ1-2; no definite D call. Trimming removed 4 bases at V and 0 bases at J, with 10 bases between. The CDR3 extends over 14 amino acids. Germline V gene data show CDR1 as SGHRS and CDR2 as YFSETQ. CDR3 sequence: CASSPQMPNYGYTF. The CDR3 region has the DNA TGCGCCAGCAGCCCACAGATGCCTAACTATGGCTACACCTTC.

This clonotype occurred a few times. The genes are TRBV9 and TRBJ2-2, with 8 bases that match TRBD2. Germline CDR1 reads SGDLS; CDR2 reads YYNGEE. Unmatched junction bases numbered 6, after V lost 3 bases and J lost 5 bases. The CDR3 contains 15 residues. Here the CDR3 DNA reads TGTGCCAGCAGCGCGAGCGGGAGAGTTACCGGGGAGCTGTTTTTT. It codes for CASSASGRVTGELFF.

This clonotype was counted a few times. This sequence joins TRBV12-5 and TRBJ2-7; 7 nucleotides agree with TRBD2. From germline, CDR1 is LGHNT and CDR2 FRNRAP. The CDR3 covers 20 residues. J was trimmed by 0 bases and V by 0 bases; bases with no gene match: 17. CDR3 loop: CASGLVYLTAGRGSSYEQYF. In nucleotides, the CDR3 is TGTGCTAGTGGTTTGGTATATCTAACCGCCGGGCGGGGGAGCTCCTACGAGCAGTACTTC.

This clonotype was detected a few times. The chain has TRBV29-1 and TRBJ2-2, with unresolved D. The germline V and J ends were trimmed by 5 bases and 3 bases, with 10 bases remaining between them. This CDR3 has 13 amino acids. CDR1 and CDR2 from the germline V gene are SQVTM and ANQGSEA. The CDR3 DNA reads as TGCAGCGTTCCCGGATCCGACACCGGGGAGCTGTTTTTT. Amino acids: CSVPGSDTGELFF.

There are a few counts of this clonotype. The J gene is TRBJ1-1, the V gene TRBV15; weak D call: TRBD1 (5 bases). V was clipped by 6 bases and J by 0 bases, with 8 bases between them. The CDR3 contains 13 residues. Germline lookup yields CDR1 LNHNV and CDR2 YYDKDF (reference sequence). The CDR3 nucleotides are TGTGCCACCAGTTCGGGACTGAACACTGAAGCTTTCTTT. Translating gives CATSSGLNTEAFF.

The chain joins TRBV5-1 to TRBJ2-3; TRBD2 matches 13 bases. Germline-derived CDR1 and CDR2 are SGHRS and YFSETQ. The CDR3 extends over 17 amino acids. The V segment lost 2 bases and the J segment 4 bases; nucleotides outside the gene matches: 7. The CDR3 sequence is CASSFERTSGSADTQYF. The CDR3 DNA reads as TGCGCCAGCAGCTTCGAGAGGACTAGCGGGAGTGCAGATACGCAGTATTTT.

This chain links TRBV5-4 with TRBJ2-1; TRBD2 is a possible D gene (6 bases). V was clipped by 4 bases and J by 8 bases, with 16 bases between them. The CDR3 sequence is 14 residues long. Germline V CDR1 and CDR2: SGHNT, YYREEE (reference sequence). The CDR3 sequence: CASSRRDFNDEQFF. CDR3 in DNA: TGTGCCAGCAGCCGCCGGGACTTTAACGATGAGCAGTTCTTC.

This clonotype was seen more than once but under ten times. The rearrangement joins TRBV27 to TRBJ2-2; 12 bases line up with TRBD2. The CDR3 length is 19 residues. Trimming cost V 3 bases and J 4 bases; bases outside gene matches: 12. Germline CDR1 and CDR2: MNHEY and SMNVEV (reference sequence). In DNA form, the CDR3 reads TGTGCCAGCAGTTTGGGAGGTCTAGCGGGAGGGCGGCGCACCGGGGAGCTGTTTTTT. The encoded protein is CASSLGGLAGGRRTGELFF.

The chain combines TRBV7-2 with TRBJ2-1; TRBD1 matches 10 bases. This CDR3 comprises 15 residues. Germline assignment: CDR1 SGHTA and CDR2 FQGNSA. The V segment lost 5 bases and the J segment 3 bases; nucleotides outside the gene matches: 4. This CDR3 is CASSSRDRGYNEQFF. The CDR3 region has the DNA TGTGCCAGCAGCAGCCGGGACAGGGGCTACAATGAGCAGTTCTTC.

The chain uses TRBV10-3 and TRBJ2-5; 9 bases fit TRBD2. CDR3 length: 16 residues. V was pared by 6 bases and J by 5 bases, with 13 bases of the junction left unmatched. Looked up from germline, CDR1 is ENHRY and CDR2 is SYGVKD. Here the CDR3 DNA reads TGTGCCATCAGGGTGACTAGCGGAATTTTCATTGAGACCCAGTACTTC. Translating it yields CAIRVTSGIFIETQYF.

This clonotype was counted a few times. The rearrangement links TRBV20-1 to TRBJ1-4; D gene unclear. The CDR3 is 12 amino acids. The germline V gene encodes CDR1 DFQATT and CDR2 SNEGSKA (reference sequence). The CDR3 is CRPKAPNEKLFF. As DNA, the CDR3 is TGCAGACCGAAGGCCCCTAATGAAAAACTGTTTTTT.

This clonotype has more than one count but fewer than ten. The chain links TRBV5-5 to TRBJ2-1; 9 bases align to TRBD2. The CDR3 is 16 residues long. The J segment lost 2 bases and the V segment lost 5 bases, leaving 8 bases of the junction unmatched. Germline CDR1 and CDR2: SGHKS and YYEKEE (reference sequence). CDR3 loop: CASRLSGRLTYNEQFF. CDR3 in DNA: TGTGCCAGCAGATTAAGCGGGAGGCTAACCTACAATGAGCAGTTCTTC.

The chain joins TRBV12-3 or TRBV12-4 to TRBJ1-2, with 8 bases lining up with TRBD1. CDR3 length: 14 residues. Trimming at V came to 6 bases and at J to 3 bases, leaving 6 bases not matched to a gene. CDR3 protein: CASSRGRGHYGYTF. The DNA of the CDR3 is TGTGCCAGCAGCAGGGGGCGCGGGCACTATGGCTACACCTTC.

This clonotype was recorded a few times. V and J are TRBV7-9 and TRBJ2-5; 8 bases are a match to TRBD1. The length of the CDR3 is 15 residues. Trimming at V came to 8 bases and at J to 4 bases, leaving 12 bases not matched to a gene. Germline V gene lookup returns CDR1 SEHNR and CDR2 FQNEAQ (reference sequence). For the CDR3, the DNA is TGTGCCAGCGGACCCGGACAGGGTAATGGAGAGACCCAGTACTTC. Translation gives CASGPGQGNGETQYF.

The rearrangement links TRBV7-9 to TRBJ1-1, with D uncertain. In germline, CDR1 is SEHNR, CDR2 FQNEAQ (reference sequence). Trimming took 7 bases from V and 2 from J, leaving 14 bases between them. The CDR3 spans 14 residues. The CDR3 sequence is CASTLTRGNTEAFF. DNA for the CDR3: TGTGCCAGCACCCTAACACGAGGCAACACTGAAGCTTTCTTT.

At least ten counts were recorded for this clonotype. The rearrangement uses TRBV5-1 and TRBJ2-5, with no clear D. In germline, CDR1 is SGHRS, CDR2 YFSETQ. The CDR3 has 12 residues. The V gene lost 0 bases and the J gene lost 2 bases, with 2 bases spanning the gap. DNA of the CDR3: TGCGCCAGCAGCTTGGGGCAAGAGACCCAGTACTTC. Translation: CASSLGQETQYF.

This clonotype appeared a single time. The genes are TRBV7-3 and TRBJ2-5; D is possibly TRBD1 or TRBD2 (5 bases each). The CDR3 totals 12 residues. V was cut by 4 bases and J by 7 bases, with 10 bases left in between. Germline V gene sequence: CDR1 SGHTA, CDR2 FQGTGA. For the CDR3, the DNA is TGTGCCAGCAGCTGGGACCGGGGGACCCAGTACTTC. It specifies CASSWDRGTQYF.

This clonotype has only a few counts. This chain connects TRBV29-1 to TRBJ1-1, with TRBD1 as a possible D gene (6 bases). V gave up 4 bases and J gave up 0 bases, with 9 bases separating them. The CDR3 contains 13 residues. Germline V lookup: CDR1 SQVTM, CDR2 ANQGSEA. CDR3 DNA: TGCAGCGTTGCAACAGGGATGAACACTGAAGCTTTCTTT. Amino acids: CSVATGMNTEAFF.

This clonotype was picked up a small number of times. V and J are TRBV6-4 and TRBJ2-2, with a possible D match to TRBD2 (5 bases). CDR3 length: 14 amino acids. Germline V lookup: CDR1 MRHNA, CDR2 SNTAGT. Trimming removed 6 bases at V and 5 bases at J, with 13 bases between. In DNA form, the CDR3 reads TGTGCCAGCAGGAGGGAAAGGAAAACCGGGGAGCTGTTTTTT. Translation gives CASRRERKTGELFF.

This clonotype was counted a few times. The chain joins TRBV7-9 to TRBJ2-5, with TRBD1 matching over 7 bases. The germline gives CDR1 SEHNR, CDR2 FQNEAQ (reference sequence). Trimming removed 1 base from V and 3 bases from J; junction bases left unmatched: 5. This CDR3 has 15 residues. CDR3 coding DNA: TGTGCCAGCAGCTTAGGACAGGGTCGGGAAGAGACCCAGTACTTC. Encoded protein: CASSLGQGREETQYF.

This sequence joins TRBV12-3 or TRBV12-4 and TRBJ2-5; maybe TRBD1 (7 bases). This CDR3 is 17 amino acids long. V was cut by 2 bases and J by 5 bases, with 21 bases left in between. This CDR3 is CASSLSPRAGGKETQYF. In nucleotides, the CDR3 is TGTGCCAGCAGTTTATCTCCACGGGCAGGGGGGAAGGAGACCCAGTACTTC.

The chain joins TRBV7-2 to TRBJ1-2; no clear D. V shed 2 bases and J shed 3 bases, with 10 bases lying between them. CDR3 length: 14 amino acids. Germline values: CDR1 SGHTA, CDR2 FQGNSA. The CDR3 reads CASSLTIRDYGYTF. DNA for the CDR3: TGTGCCAGCAGCTTAACCATAAGGGACTATGGCTACACCTTC.

V and J are TRBV6-2 or TRBV6-3 and TRBJ1-5; tentatively, D is TRBD1 (6 bases). The CDR3 loop spans 14 amino acids. Germline V gives CDR1 MNHEY, CDR2 SVGEGT. Trimming shortened V by 1 base and J by 4 bases, and 8 bases separated the two germline ends. CDR3 DNA: TGTGCCAGCAGTTACTGGGGGGCTAATCAGCCCCAGCATTTT. Translated: CASSYWGANQPQHF.

The V call is TRBV29-1, the J call TRBJ2-7; D perhaps matches TRBD1 (6 bases). Trimming pared 5 bases from V and 2 bases from J, leaving 10 bases between. CDR1 SQVTM and CDR2 ANQGSEA come from the germline V gene. The CDR3 has 12 amino acids. Written as DNA, the CDR3 is TGCAGCGTTACCCGGGACACCTACGAGCAGTACTTC. Translation gives CSVTRDTYEQYF.